The next 28 T cell receptor beta chains were all read from a single sample in a study of blood T cell repertoires in COVID-19. The method was immunoSEQ multiplex PCR; TCRdb's version includes in-frame clones alone and lacks a portion of them. Of about 300,000 clones in the sample, around 90% were seen once. The sequenced material came from peripheral blood. These receptors all come from a man aged 70 or older with acute or convalescent COVID-19.

V usage is TRBV2 and J usage is TRBJ2-7, with 8 bases lining up with TRBD1. This CDR3 spans 18 amino acids. J gave up 7 bases and V 6 bases, and 23 bases lay outside the gene matches. The V gene's germline CDR1 is SNHLY and CDR2 FYNNEI. Here the CDR3 DNA reads TGTGCCAGCAGATCCGTGGAGGGAGTCGGACAGGGTTTATCGGAGCAGTACTTC. Translated, it gives CASRSVEGVGQGLSEQYF. Using reference TRBV2 and TRBJ2-7 for the parts outside the CDR3, the full variable domain is EPEVTQTPSHQVTQMGQEVILRCVPISNHLYFYWYRQILGQKVEFLVSFYNNEISEKSEIFDDQFSVERPDGSNFTLKIRSTKLEDSAMYFCASRSVEGVGQGLSEQYFGPGTRLTVT.

In this sample, this clone turned up a few times. The V call is TRBV19, the J call TRBJ2-7; 13 positions match TRBD2. The V gene end was trimmed by 3 bases and the J gene end by 9 bases; junction bases not matched to a gene: 11. This CDR3 is 16 amino acids long. The germline V gene encodes CDR1 LNHDA and CDR2 SQIVND (reference sequence). The CDR3 is CASSMREGTSGARQYF. The CDR3 DNA sequence: TGTGCCAGTAGTATGAGGGAAGGGACTAGCGGGGCTCGGCAGTACTTC.

This clone was counted once. This chain joins TRBV6-2 or TRBV6-3 and TRBJ2-7; 9 nucleotides line up with TRBD1. Germline V gene lookup returns CDR1 MNHEY and CDR2 SVGEGT. The V segment lost 0 bases and the J segment 5 bases; nucleotides outside the gene matches: 8. CDR3 length: 16 amino acids. CDR3 bases: TGTGCCAGCAGTTACTCGATCGGGACAGGGTTAAACGAGCAGTACTTC. It codes for CASSYSIGTGLNEQYF.

The count of this clone is one. This chain links TRBV7-8 with TRBJ2-5, with D possibly being TRBD1 (5 bases). The germline CDR1 and CDR2 sequences are SGHVS and FQNEAQ. CDR3 length: 16 residues. V lost 2 bases to trimming and J lost 0 bases, with 13 bases between them. The CDR3 region has the DNA TGTGCCAGCAGCTTAATCGGACAACCGTACCAAGAGACCCAGTACTTC. Protein sequence: CASSLIGQPYQETQYF.

This clone was detected a few times. The gene calls are TRBV5-5 and TRBJ2-2; no definite D call. The V end was cut by 4 bases, the J end by 0 bases, with 13 bases between. Germline values: CDR1 SGHKS, CDR2 YYEKEE (reference sequence). This CDR3 is built from 16 residues. CDR3 DNA sequence: TGTGCCAGCAGCGGAACGGGTGGAACGAACACCGGGGAGCTGTTTTTT. Residues: CASSGTGGTNTGELFF.

The CDR3 DNA reads TGCGCCAGCGTAAAGGACTCAGGGGCCAACGTCCTGACTTTC. Amino acid sequence: CASVKDSGANVLTF. The chain employs TRBV5-1 and TRBJ2-6; tentative D call: TRBD2 (5 bases). The CDR3 runs 14 residues. CDR1 is SGHRS, CDR2 YFSETQ, per germline. Trimming removed 7 bases at V and 4 bases at J, with 12 bases between.

The V call is TRBV6-6, the J call TRBJ1-6; TRBD1 aligns across 9 bases. CDR1 and CDR2 from the germline V gene are MNHNY and SVGAGI (reference sequence). Trimming took 0 bases from V and 10 from J; bases not matched to a gene: 7. CDR3 length: 16 residues. CDR3 bases: TGTGCCAGCAGTTACTCTCCCGGGACAGGGCAATCACCCCTCCACTTT. Its translation is CASSYSPGTGQSPLHF.

The chain couples TRBV19 to TRBJ2-5, with D perhaps matching TRBD1 (5 bases). The CDR3 is 13 residues long. V was cut by 3 bases and J by 4 bases, with 9 bases left in between. Germline CDR1 and CDR2: LNHDA and SQIVND (reference sequence). The CDR3 sequence: CASSMGQRETQYF. As DNA, the CDR3 is TGTGCCAGTAGTATGGGGCAGCGAGAGACCCAGTACTTC.

CDR3 region: CASSITSSYEQYF. The CDR3 nucleotides read TGTGCCAGTAGTATTACTAGCTCCTACGAGCAGTACTTC. The rearrangement uses TRBV19 and TRBJ2-7; D possibly corresponds to TRBD2 (5 bases). Germline V gene sequence: CDR1 LNHDA, CDR2 SQIVND (reference sequence). V was shortened by 3 bases and J by 0 bases, with 6 bases between the two germline ends. CDR3 length: 13 residues.

This clone was observed a handful of times. V is TRBV24-1 and J is TRBJ2-5, with TRBD1 matching 9 bases. Germline CDR1 is KGHDR and CDR2 is SFDVKD. The CDR3 covers 16 residues. Trimming cost V 0 bases and J 2 bases; bases outside gene matches: 3. In DNA, the CDR3 is TGTGCCACCAGTGATTTGCACGGGACAGGGCAAGAGACCCAGTACTTC. Amino acid sequence: CATSDLHGTGQETQYF.

The chain links TRBV5-1 to TRBJ1-2, with D possibly being TRBD1 (5 bases). The CDR3 is made up of 13 amino acids. V lost 4 bases to trimming and J lost 1 base, with 8 bases between them. Germline-derived CDR1 and CDR2 are SGHRS and YFSETQ. CDR3 bases: TGCGCCAGCAGCGCCCAGGGTAACTATGGCTACACCTTC. Translating gives CASSAQGNYGYTF.

This chain uses TRBV5-1 with TRBJ2-7; possibly TRBD2 for D (6 bases). Trimming removed 5 bases from V and 0 bases from J, with 12 bases in between. The germline V gene encodes CDR1 SGHRS and CDR2 YFSETQ. The CDR3 extends over 14 amino acids. As DNA, the CDR3 is TGCGCCAGCAGTTGGCGGGGAAGCTCCTACGAGCAGTACTTC. Protein: CASSWRGSSYEQYF.

This clone was counted a few times. V usage is TRBV19 and J usage is TRBJ1-4; TRBD1 matches 8 bases. CDR3 length: 14 residues. Germline V gives CDR1 LNHDA, CDR2 SQIVND (reference sequence). Unmatched junction bases numbered 4, after V lost 6 bases and J lost 4 bases. This CDR3 reads CASRRTGSNEKLFF. DNA for the CDR3: TGTGCCAGTAGGAGGACAGGGAGTAATGAAAAACTGTTTTTT.

The J gene is TRBJ1-6, the V gene TRBV5-5; TRBD1 is a possible D gene (5 bases). CDR3 length equals 15 residues. V was trimmed by 1 base and J by 10 bases, leaving 15 bases between them. CDR1 is SGHKS, CDR2 YYEKEE, per germline (reference sequence). The CDR3 bases are TGTGCCAGCAGCTTGCAGGGTTTTGTGTACTCACCCCTCCACTTT. This gives the protein CASSLQGFVYSPLHF.

The chain employs TRBV5-1 and TRBJ1-4, with 10 nucleotides matching TRBD1. Germline lookup yields CDR1 SGHRS and CDR2 YFSETQ. The CDR3 consists of 16 residues. The V segment lost 4 bases and the J segment 7 bases; nucleotides outside the gene matches: 10. CDR3 residues: CASSPRTGGPSEKLFF. CDR3 DNA sequence: TGCGCCAGCAGCCCACGGACAGGGGGGCCGAGTGAAAAACTGTTTTTT.

This clone has just one count. The chain joins TRBV5-1 to TRBJ2-5, with D possibly TRBD2 on 6 matching bases. V was shortened by 2 bases and J by 2 bases, with 10 bases between the two germline ends. The CDR3 runs 14 residues. Germline V CDR1 and CDR2: SGHRS, YFSETQ. In DNA form, the CDR3 reads TGCGCCAGCAGCTTTGGGAGCGGGCAAGAGACCCAGTACTTC. Amino acid sequence: CASSFGSGQETQYF.

This sequence joins TRBV6-6 and TRBJ2-2, with TRBD2 matching over 9 bases. With V trimmed by 5 bases and J by 2 bases, 9 bases remained unmatched. The CDR3 totals 17 residues. Germline V gene data show CDR1 as MNHNY and CDR2 as SVGAGI (reference sequence). The CDR3 sequence: CASSPGTSSLNTGELFF. CDR3 in DNA: TGTGCCAGCAGTCCCGGGACTAGCTCACTAAACACCGGGGAGCTGTTTTTT.

The chain uses TRBV12-3 or TRBV12-4 and TRBJ1-2, with 7 bases matching TRBD1. The CDR3 is 13 amino acids. The V gene end was trimmed by 9 bases and the J gene end by 3 bases; junction bases not matched to a gene: 7. CDR3 sequence: CASAGTVYYGYTF. The CDR3 region has the DNA TGTGCCAGTGCCGGGACAGTCTACTATGGCTACACCTTC.

Here the CDR3 reads CATRGGTGAREQYF. In DNA form, the CDR3 reads TGTGCCACCCGGGGGGGGACAGGGGCTCGCGAGCAGTACTTC. V gene TRBV2 combines with J gene TRBJ2-7, with 10 bases aligning to TRBD1. This CDR3 is 14 amino acids long. V lost 10 bases to trimming and J lost 6 bases; unmatched junction nucleotides: 12. Germline CDR1 is SNHLY and CDR2 is FYNNEI.

Here the CDR3 reads CASSSTPSGELFF. In DNA, the CDR3 is TGTGCCAGCAGCTCTACGCCTTCCGGGGAGCTGTTTTTT. This chain connects TRBV11-2 to TRBJ2-2; D ambiguous. Deletions cut 4 bases from V and 6 bases from J, with 9 bases between. The CDR3 is 13 residues long. Germline CDR1 and CDR2: SGHAT and FQNNGV. Full variable domain (outside the CDR3, taken from reference TRBV11-2 and TRBJ2-2): EAGVAQSPRYKIIEKRQSVAFWCNPISGHATLYWYQQILGQGPKLLIQFQNNGVVDDSQLPKDRFSAERLKGVDSTLKIQPAKLEDSAVYLCASSSTPSGELFFGEGSRLTVL.

The chain employs TRBV18 and TRBJ1-4; 7 positions match TRBD1. The CDR3 has 14 residues. Per the germline V gene, CDR1 is KGHSH and CDR2 is LQKENI. With 3 bases clipped from V and 7 bases from J, the junction kept 5 bases outside the gene matches. The CDR3 spells CASSPNDRVEKLFF. As DNA, the CDR3 is TGTGCCAGCTCACCCAACGACAGGGTTGAAAAACTGTTTTTT. The entire variable domain, with the rest obtained from reference TRBV18 and TRBJ1-4, is as follows: NAGVMQNPRHLVRRRGQEARLRCSPMKGHSHVYWYRQLPEEGLKFMVYLQKENIIDESGMPKERFSAEFPKEGPSILRIQQVVRGDSAAYFCASSPNDRVEKLFFGSGTQLSVL.

The chain recombines TRBV7-9 with TRBJ2-2, with 7 nucleotides matching TRBD1. The germline V gene has CDR1 SEHNR and CDR2 FQNEAQ (reference sequence). The CDR3 sequence is 15 residues long. J was trimmed by 1 base and V by 5 bases; bases with no gene match: 4. CDR3 amino acids: CASSIRTGNTGELFF. For the CDR3, the DNA is TGTGCCAGCAGCATTAGGACAGGGAACACCGGGGAGCTGTTTTTT. Combining the CDR3 with reference TRBV7-9 and TRBJ2-2 gives the whole variable domain DTGVSQNPRHKITKRGQNVTFRCDPISEHNRLYWYRQTLGQGPEFLTYFQNEAQLEKSRLLSDRFSAERPKGSFSTLEIQRTEQGDSAMYLCASSIRTGNTGELFFGEGSRLTVL.

A single count supports this clone. The rearrangement joins TRBV12-1 to TRBJ1-4; TRBD1 is taken as the D call from the table, unchecked against the DNA. TRBV12-1 is annotated as a pseudogene. This CDR3 contains 14 residues. DNA of the CDR3: TGTGCCAGCAGCCCCGGACAGGATAATGAAAAACTGTTTTTT. It specifies CASSPGQDNEKLFF.

Worth noting for this clone: At one end, the junction sequence differs from germline, possibly due to a read error. Other DNA sequences from this sample encode an identical CDR3 as well. The chain couples TRBV7-2 to TRBJ2-5, with TRBD2 identical over 11 bases. Germline assignment: CDR1 SGHTA and CDR2 FQGNSA. The CDR3 has 14 amino acids. The CDR3 is CASSLAGGRETQYF. For the CDR3, the DNA is TGTGCCAGCAGTTTAGCGGGGGGGCGGGAGACCCAGTACTTC.

The chain uses TRBV24-1 and TRBJ2-1; the match to TRBD2 covers 8 bases. Germline CDR1 KGHDR, CDR2 SFDVKD. Trimming took 4 bases from V and 2 from J; bases not matched to a gene: 6. The CDR3 totals 16 residues. As DNA, the CDR3 is TGTGCCACCAGTGAACCCCCGGGAGGGGCCTACAATGAGCAGTTCTTC. Its translation: CATSEPPGGAYNEQFF.

The chain links TRBV4-3 to TRBJ2-2, with a possible D match to TRBD2 (6 bases). Trimming stripped 1 base from V and 4 bases from J, with 16 bases between. CDR3 length: 17 residues. The germline gives CDR1 LGHNA, CDR2 YSLEER. The CDR3 protein is CASSQVPGVDSTGELFF. The CDR3 DNA sequence: TGCGCCAGCAGCCAAGTCCCGGGGGTTGATAGCACCGGGGAGCTGTTTTTT.

This chain links TRBV28 with TRBJ1-4; 8 bases match TRBD1. In germline, CDR1 is MDHEN, CDR2 SYDVKM. The CDR3 contains 14 residues. J was trimmed by 4 bases and V by 5 bases; bases with no gene match: 3. CDR3 protein: CASSAGGFNEKLFF. In DNA, the CDR3 is TGTGCCAGCAGTGCAGGGGGCTTTAATGAAAAACTGTTTTTT.

This clone was seen more than once but under ten times. The chain combines TRBV15 with TRBJ2-7, with D possibly TRBD1 on 6 matching bases. The V end lost 3 bases, the J end lost 3 bases, and 12 bases lay between the germline ends. The CDR3 is 14 amino acids. CDR1 LNHNV and CDR2 YYDKDF come from the germline V gene (reference sequence). This CDR3 reads CATSSRTQGYEQYF. CDR3 nucleotide sequence: TGTGCCACCAGCAGCCGCACACAGGGCTACGAGCAGTACTTC.